This section outlines one T cell receptor (beta chain) sequence together with its context. As processed by the authors: Estimates of nucleated cell counts were drawn from the amplification of reference gene primers. Sequenced by immunoSEQ multiplex PCR; TCRdb stores in-frame clones only, minus some. The V and J calls and the clone size are those of that table, but D and trimming were determined from the DNA. Here the sample spans 200,000 to 300,000 clones, 70% to 90% being singletons. This CDR3 spans 16 amino acids. J lost 8 bases, V lost 3 bases, and 9 bases had no gene match. Germline CDR1 and CDR2: DFQATT and SNEGSKA (reference sequence). These data belong to a study of blood T cell repertoires in COVID-19. Study overall: Sites in the United States, Italy and Spain provided acute and convalescent COVID-19 samples. PBMCs, B-cell-depleted T cells, or T cells were the source of the cDNA or gDNA that made up the material.

The receptor was derived from a man between 18 and 29 years old with active or convalescent COVID-19. This rearrangement joins TRBV20-1 to TRBJ2-1; 14 bases fit TRBD2. The specimen was peripheral blood. In DNA, the CDR3 is TGCAGTGCTAGTGCGACTAGCGGGGGGGCCGTATATGAGCAGTTCTTC. It is translated as CSASATSGGAVYEQFF.